Below are 27 T cell receptor beta chains sequenced from a single sample in a study of OX40 agonist ivuxolimab in advanced cancers. TCRdb keeps only in-frame clones here, not all; method: immunoSEQ multiplex PCR. Among tens of thousands of clones listed, around 80% were seen once. The starting material was CD4+ or CD8+ T cells sorted from blood, obtained in a trial of the OX40 agonist ivuxolimab. The receptors stem from an adult with an advanced solid tumor such as melanoma, head and neck, liver or kidney cancer.

The chain links TRBV7-2 to TRBJ2-7; D may be TRBD1 (5 bases). The CDR3 length is 13 residues. CDR1 is SGHTA and CDR2 is FQGNSA in the germline V gene. Between the trimmed V and J ends, which lost 6 bases and 6 bases, there was a span of 15 bases. The CDR3 DNA is TGTGCCAGCAGTTTGGGGCCTCCTCTCGAGCAGTACTTC. Residues: CASSLGPPLEQYF.

This clone appeared a single time. CDR3 DNA sequence: TGTGCCAGCAGCTTAACGTTGACCTACGAGCAGTACTTC. Translating gives CASSLTLTYEQYF. The rearrangement joins TRBV7-2 to TRBJ2-7; D not resolved. The V and J ends lost 2 bases and 2 bases respectively, with 7 bases between them. The CDR3 length is 13 residues. Germline loops: CDR1 SGHTA, CDR2 FQGNSA.

The gene calls are TRBV7-2 and TRBJ1-2; a possible D gene is TRBD1 (5 bases). Germline CDR1 and CDR2: SGHTA and FQGNSA. The CDR3 is 15 amino acids. V lost 0 bases and J lost 4, with 12 bases in between. The CDR3 is CASSLAAGTTYGYTF. DNA of the CDR3: TGTGCCAGCAGCTTAGCGGCGGGGACTACCTATGGCTACACCTTC. Supplemented by reference TRBV7-2 and TRBJ1-2, the full variable domain reads GAGVSQSPSNKVTEKGKDVELRCDPISGHTALYWYRQSLGQGLEFLIYFQGNSAPDKSGLPSDRFSAERTGGSVSTLTIQRTQQEDSAVYLCASSLAAGTTYGYTFGSGTRLTVV.

This clone was counted once. This chain links TRBV2 with TRBJ1-1; 7 nucleotides align to TRBD1. Germline CDR1 and CDR2: SNHLY and FYNNEI. J was trimmed by 0 bases and V by 7 bases; bases with no gene match: 8. The CDR3 is 15 amino acids. As DNA, the CDR3 is TGTGCCAGCACGGAGGGGGCGCCTTTGAACACTGAAGCTTTCTTT. Translated: CASTEGAPLNTEAFF.

The V gene is TRBV5-1, the J gene TRBJ2-1; TRBD1 matches at 7 bases. Germline lookup yields CDR1 SGHRS and CDR2 YFSETQ. The length of the CDR3 is 15 residues. V lost 0 bases and J lost 5; bases outside the gene matches: 5. CDR3: CASSLDRGFHNEQFF. DNA of the CDR3: TGCGCCAGCAGCTTGGACAGGGGCTTCCACAATGAGCAGTTCTTC.

The chain recombines TRBV19 with TRBJ1-2, with 10 bases lining up with TRBD1. The CDR3 is made up of 14 amino acids. J lost 8 bases, V lost 7 bases, and 10 bases had no gene match. The germline CDR1 and CDR2 sequences are LNHDA and SQIVND (reference sequence). CDR3 sequence (DNA): TGTGCCAGTAATTTTCCGGGACAGGGGAACGGCTACACCTTC. Its protein product is CASNFPGQGNGYTF.

This clone was seen a handful of times. The V and J genes are TRBV11-2 and TRBJ2-5; D gene uncertain. V dropped 11 bases and J dropped 4 bases, with 11 bases sitting between them. CDR3 length equals 11 residues. Germline V gene sequence: CDR1 SGHAT, CDR2 FQNNGV. This CDR3 reads CAGSIGETQYF. DNA of the CDR3: TGTGCCGGTTCGATCGGAGAGACCCAGTACTTC.

The CDR3: CASSEEGGARGYTF. CDR3 sequence (DNA): TGTGCCAGCAGTGAAGAAGGAGGGGCTCGGGGCTACACCTTC. The gene calls are TRBV6-1 and TRBJ1-2; D is possibly TRBD1 (5 bases). V gave up 1 base and J gave up 8 bases, with 14 bases separating them. Germline assignment: CDR1 MNHNS and CDR2 SASEGT. The CDR3 has 14 amino acids.

The chain is built from TRBV11-2 and TRBJ2-6; tentative D call: TRBD1 (6 bases). Trimming shortened V by 5 bases and J by 1 base, and 12 bases separated the two germline ends. This CDR3 has 16 amino acids. Germline V gene data show CDR1 as SGHAT and CDR2 as FQNNGV. The CDR3 nucleotides are TGTGCCAGCAGCCCAAGAACAGGGTCTGGGGCCAACGTCCTGACTTTC. It yields the protein CASSPRTGSGANVLTF.

The gene calls are TRBV2 and TRBJ2-1; D uncertain. The CDR3 is 12 amino acids. Germline V gene data show CDR1 as SNHLY and CDR2 as FYNNEI. V gave up 3 bases and J gave up 8 bases, with 8 bases separating them. As DNA, the CDR3 is TGTGCCAGCAGTGACCCCTTCTATGAGCAGTTCTTC. Translated: CASSDPFYEQFF.

The J gene is TRBJ1-2, the V gene TRBV6-6, with a possible D match to TRBD1 (6 bases). The CDR3 is 14 residues long. The germline V gene has CDR1 MNHNY and CDR2 SVGAGI (reference sequence). Trimming left V 4 bases short and J 4 bases short, with 13 bases between. CDR3 DNA sequence: TGTGCCAGCAGTTCCCTCGGGACACCCTATGGCTACACCTTC. This sequence encodes CASSSLGTPYGYTF.

The chain links TRBV27 to TRBJ2-5; D gene unclear. The CDR3 has 11 residues. V lost 6 bases and J 5 bases, leaving 7 bases between the germline ends. Germline V gives CDR1 MNHEY, CDR2 SMNVEV (reference sequence). The CDR3 DNA sequence: TGTGCCAGCAGGGGTATGGAGACCCAGTACTTC. This translates into CASRGMETQYF.

J is TRBJ2-6 and V is TRBV5-1; tentative D call: TRBD1 (6 bases). The CDR3 spans 17 residues. V dropped 0 bases and J dropped 2 bases, with 12 bases sitting between them. CDR1 and CDR2 (germline): SGHRS, YFSETQ. The CDR3 sequence is CASSLGQGLPGANVLTF. For the CDR3, the DNA is TGCGCCAGCAGCTTGGGTCAGGGGCTTCCTGGGGCCAACGTCCTGACTTTC. The full variable domain, its missing parts supplied by reference TRBV5-1 and TRBJ2-6, is KAGVTQTPRYLIKTRGQQVTLSCSPISGHRSVSWYQQTPGQGLQFLFEYFSETQRNKGNFPGRFSGRQFSNSRSEMNVSTLELGDSALYLCASSLGQGLPGANVLTFGAGSRLTVL.

This chain connects TRBV27 to TRBJ1-1; 8 bases align to TRBD1. CDR1 and CDR2 (germline): MNHEY, SMNVEV (reference sequence). The CDR3 length is 14 residues. The V segment lost 3 bases and the J segment 4 bases; nucleotides outside the gene matches: 4. CDR3 DNA sequence: TGTGCCAGCAGTTTCCGACAGGGGAGCACTGAAGCTTTCTTT. It codes for CASSFRQGSTEAFF.

This clone was seen more than once but under ten times. The rearrangement joins TRBV5-4 to TRBJ1-4; tentative D call: TRBD1 (5 bases). V lost 4 bases, J lost 4 bases, and 17 bases lay in between. This CDR3 spans 16 amino acids. Per germline, CDR1 SGHNT and CDR2 YYREEE (reference sequence). The CDR3 protein is CASSLDGALNNEKLFF. The DNA of the CDR3 is TGTGCCAGCAGCCTAGATGGGGCGCTAAATAATGAAAAACTGTTTTTT.

The rearrangement joins TRBV27 to TRBJ2-1; D is unclear. The germline V gene has CDR1 MNHEY and CDR2 SMNVEV (reference sequence). V was cut by 11 bases and J by 4 bases, with 24 bases left in between. The CDR3 totals 16 residues. In DNA, the CDR3 is TGTGCCCTCAGTTTAAGGGTAGTGATCTTGTACAATGAGCAGTTCTTC. Translated, it gives CALSLRVVILYNEQFF.

The rearrangement uses TRBV19 and TRBJ2-7; 10 bases are shared with TRBD1. V lost 4 bases to trimming and J lost 6 bases; unmatched junction nucleotides: 12. Germline V CDR1 and CDR2: LNHDA, SQIVND (reference sequence). The CDR3 is made up of 16 amino acids. CDR3 DNA: TGTGCCAGTAGTAAATACCGGGACAGGGGCCCCGGCGAGCAGTACTTC. It codes for CASSKYRDRGPGEQYF.

The chain carries TRBV28 and TRBJ2-4, with 8 bases fitting TRBD1. Germline V gives CDR1 MDHEN, CDR2 SYDVKM. V was clipped by 6 bases and J by 6 bases; unmatched bases: 4. The CDR3 length is 13 residues. This CDR3 is CASRGQGINIQYF. The CDR3 region has the DNA TGTGCCAGCAGAGGACAGGGAATAAACATTCAGTACTTC.

The count of this clone is one. V usage is TRBV27 and J usage is TRBJ1-1; D uncertain. This CDR3 region has 15 residues. Germline V gene sequence: CDR1 MNHEY, CDR2 SMNVEV (reference sequence). The germline V and J ends were trimmed by 3 bases and 1 base, with 12 bases remaining between them. CDR3 in amino acids: CASSFGAASNTEAFF. DNA for the CDR3: TGTGCCAGCAGTTTCGGAGCAGCGTCGAACACTGAAGCTTTCTTT.

V is TRBV12-2 and J is TRBJ2-3. TRBV12-2 has pseudogene status. The CDR3 totals 16 residues. The CDR3 DNA sequence: TGTGCAAGTCGCTGGGCGGAACCTAAGATTAGGGATACGCAGTATTTT. This sequence encodes CASRWAEPKIRDTQYF.

The chain has TRBV11-2 and TRBJ2-2, with 9 bases lining up with TRBD2. Germline assignment: CDR1 SGHAT and CDR2 FQNNGV. The CDR3 is made up of 15 amino acids. Unmatched junction bases numbered 2, after V lost 3 bases and J lost 3 bases. The CDR3: CASSLSGGYTGELFF. The CDR3 DNA reads TGTGCCAGCAGCTTGAGCGGGGGGTACACCGGGGAGCTGTTTTTT.

This chain uses TRBV19 with TRBJ2-1, with a possible D match to TRBD2 (6 bases). V was cut by 5 bases and J by 4 bases, with 15 bases left in between. Germline CDR1 reads LNHDA; CDR2 reads SQIVND (reference sequence). This CDR3 is 15 amino acids long. The CDR3 here is CASSPRGSGYNEQFF. The CDR3 nucleotides read TGTGCCAGTAGTCCTCGGGGAAGCGGGTACAATGAGCAGTTCTTC.

This chain joins TRBV13 and TRBJ2-7; D unclear. Germline CDR1 PRHDT, CDR2 FYEKMQ (reference sequence). The CDR3 runs to 13 residues. The ends were cut back, 7 bases at V and 0 bases at J, with 10 bases in the middle. DNA of the CDR3: TGTGCCAGCATCTCGACCGGCTCCTACGAGCAGTACTTC. Translation: CASISTGSYEQYF.

The chain couples TRBV7-9 to TRBJ2-1, with 13 nucleotides matching TRBD2. Germline CDR1 and CDR2: SEHNR and FQNEAQ (reference sequence). The CDR3 is made up of 15 amino acids. Trimming removed 5 bases from V and 9 bases from J; junction bases left unmatched: 7. The CDR3 reads CASSPRTSGSGEQFF. CDR3 in DNA: TGTGCCAGCAGCCCTAGGACTAGCGGGAGCGGTGAGCAGTTCTTC.

This chain joins TRBV2 and TRBJ2-2, with D possibly being TRBD1 or TRBD2 (5 bases each). The CDR3 has 16 amino acids. V lost 0 bases to trimming and J lost 4 bases, with 12 bases between them. Germline-derived CDR1 and CDR2 are SNHLY and FYNNEI. The CDR3 DNA is TGTGCCAGCAGTGAAGCGCCGGGGCGCCTCACCGGGGAGCTGTTTTTT. Translation: CASSEAPGRLTGELFF.

V gene TRBV7-2 combines with J gene TRBJ1-2, with D hard to call. The CDR3 sequence is 11 residues long. Trimming pared 4 bases from V and 7 bases from J, leaving 7 bases between. Germline CDR1 and CDR2: SGHTA and FQGNSA. For the CDR3, the DNA is TGTGCCAGCAGCTCGTTTTCTGGCTACACCTTC. Protein product: CASSSFSGYTF.

The rearrangement joins TRBV6-1 to TRBJ2-7; D not resolved. Germline CDR1 is MNHNS and CDR2 is SASEGT. V lost 6 bases, J lost 4 bases, and 13 bases lay in between. The CDR3 length is 13 residues. This CDR3 is CASSKDGIYEQYF. DNA of the CDR3: TGTGCCAGCAGCAAGGACGGTATTTACGAGCAGTACTTC.